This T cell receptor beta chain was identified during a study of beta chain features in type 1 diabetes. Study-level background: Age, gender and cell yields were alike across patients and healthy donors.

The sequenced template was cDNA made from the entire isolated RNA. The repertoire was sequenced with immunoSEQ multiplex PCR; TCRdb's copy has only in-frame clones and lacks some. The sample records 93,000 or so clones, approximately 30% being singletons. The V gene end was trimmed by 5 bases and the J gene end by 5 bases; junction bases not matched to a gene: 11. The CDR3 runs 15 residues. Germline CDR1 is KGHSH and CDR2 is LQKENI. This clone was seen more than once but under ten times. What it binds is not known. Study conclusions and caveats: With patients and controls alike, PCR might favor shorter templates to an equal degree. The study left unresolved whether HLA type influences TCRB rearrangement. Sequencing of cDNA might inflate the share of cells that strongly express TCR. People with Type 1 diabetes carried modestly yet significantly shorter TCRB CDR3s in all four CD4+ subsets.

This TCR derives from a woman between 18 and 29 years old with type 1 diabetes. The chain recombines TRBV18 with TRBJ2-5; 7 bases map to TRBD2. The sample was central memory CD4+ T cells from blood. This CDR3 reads CASSELARAGETQYF. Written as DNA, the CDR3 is TGTGCCAGCTCAGAACTAGCGCGAGCCGGGGAGACCCAGTACTTC.